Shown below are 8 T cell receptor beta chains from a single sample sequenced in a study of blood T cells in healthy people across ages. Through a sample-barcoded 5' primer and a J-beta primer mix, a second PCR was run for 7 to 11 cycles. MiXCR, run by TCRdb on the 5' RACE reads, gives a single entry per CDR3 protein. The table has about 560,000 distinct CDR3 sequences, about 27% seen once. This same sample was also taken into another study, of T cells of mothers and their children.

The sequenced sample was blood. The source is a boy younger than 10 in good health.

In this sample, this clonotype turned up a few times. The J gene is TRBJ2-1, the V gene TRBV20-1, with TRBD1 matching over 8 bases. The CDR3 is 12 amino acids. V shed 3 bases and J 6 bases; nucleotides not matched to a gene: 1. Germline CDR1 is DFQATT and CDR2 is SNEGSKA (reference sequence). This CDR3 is CSARDRVNEQFF. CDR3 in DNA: TGCAGTGCTAGGGACAGGGTCAATGAGCAGTTCTTC.

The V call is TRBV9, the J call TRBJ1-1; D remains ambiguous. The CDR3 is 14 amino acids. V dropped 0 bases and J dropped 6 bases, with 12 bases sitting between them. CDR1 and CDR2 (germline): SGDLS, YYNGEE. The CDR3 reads CASSVDGSRAEAFF. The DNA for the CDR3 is TGTGCCAGCAGCGTAGACGGATCGAGGGCTGAAGCTTTCTTT.

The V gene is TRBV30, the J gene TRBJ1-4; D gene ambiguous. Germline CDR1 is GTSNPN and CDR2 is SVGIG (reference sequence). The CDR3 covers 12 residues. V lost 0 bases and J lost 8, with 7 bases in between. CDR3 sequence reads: CAWSVTGEKLFF. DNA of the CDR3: TGTGCCTGGAGTGTAACGGGGGAAAAACTGTTTTTT.

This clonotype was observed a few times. The CDR3 region has the DNA TGTGCCAGCAGCTTTACAGGACTGCCTCCGGGGGAGCTGTTTTTT. This encodes CASSFTGLPPGELFF. The chain is built from TRBV11-2 and TRBJ2-2; either TRBD1 or TRBD2 may fit D (5 bases each). Trimming shortened V by 3 bases and J by 8 bases, and 16 bases separated the two germline ends. The CDR3 length is 15 residues. The germline CDR1 and CDR2 sequences are SGHAT and FQNNGV.

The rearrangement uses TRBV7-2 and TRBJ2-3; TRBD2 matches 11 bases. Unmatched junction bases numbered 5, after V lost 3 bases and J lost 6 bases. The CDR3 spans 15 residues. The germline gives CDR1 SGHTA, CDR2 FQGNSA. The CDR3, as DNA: TGTGCCAGCAGCTTGACTAGCGGGATATCCGATACGCAGTATTTT. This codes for CASSLTSGISDTQYF.

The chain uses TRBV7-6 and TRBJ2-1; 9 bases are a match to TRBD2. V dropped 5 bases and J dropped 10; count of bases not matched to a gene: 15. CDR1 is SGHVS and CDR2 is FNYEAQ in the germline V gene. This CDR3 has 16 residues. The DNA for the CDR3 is TGTGCCAGCAGCGGGGTAGCGGGAGTATCTCCGAAGGAGCAGTTCTTC. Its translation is CASSGVAGVSPKEQFF.

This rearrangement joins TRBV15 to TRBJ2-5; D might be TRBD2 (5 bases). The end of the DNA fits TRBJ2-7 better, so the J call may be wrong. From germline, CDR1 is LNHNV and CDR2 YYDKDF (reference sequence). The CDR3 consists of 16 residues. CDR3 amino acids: CATSSPPLKGVYEQYF. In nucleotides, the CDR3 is TGTGCCACCAGCAGTCCCCCCCTGAAGGGAGTGTACGAGCAGTACTTC.

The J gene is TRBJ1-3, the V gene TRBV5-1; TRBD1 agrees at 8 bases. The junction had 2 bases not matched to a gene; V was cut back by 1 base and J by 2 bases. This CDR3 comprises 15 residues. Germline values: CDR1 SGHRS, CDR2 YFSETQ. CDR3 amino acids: CASSLLTGAGNTIYF. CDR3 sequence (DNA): TGCGCCAGCAGCTTGTTGACAGGGGCTGGAAACACCATATATTTT.